Below are 17 T cell receptor beta chains sequenced from a single sample in a study of T cell responses to AZD1222 COVID-19 vaccine. The protocol was immunoSEQ multiplex PCR, while the TCRdb copy is restricted to in-frame clones and leaves out a portion. The table has about 130,000 clones, roughly 89% seen once. Material: peripheral blood, obtained on day 0 of AZD1222 vaccination. These receptor sequences come from an adult in good health.

This chain joins TRBV15 and TRBJ2-2, with D perhaps matching TRBD2 (5 bases). Trimming cost V 0 bases and J 4 bases, with 24 bases left between them. Germline assignment: CDR1 LNHNV and CDR2 YYDKDF (reference sequence). There are 20 residues in the CDR3. The CDR3 loop reads CATSRDKPTTGGPSTGELFF. The CDR3 coding sequence is TGTGCCACCAGCAGAGATAAACCCACCACTGGCGGGCCTTCCACCGGGGAGCTGTTTTTT.

The chain carries TRBV6-5 and TRBJ1-2; no definite D call. V lost 6 bases and J 8 bases, leaving 16 bases between the germline ends. The germline V gene encodes CDR1 MNHEY and CDR2 SVGAGI. The CDR3 runs 13 residues. CDR3 bases: TGTGCCAGCAGCCGTGCTGTCCTAGGGGGCTACACCTTC. This encodes CASSRAVLGGYTF.

The V call is TRBV5-6, the J call TRBJ1-5, with no clear D. CDR1 is SGHDT and CDR2 is YYEEEE in the germline V gene. The CDR3 is 13 residues long. V was shortened by 5 bases and J by 2 bases, with 8 bases between the two germline ends. This CDR3 is CASSWWGNQPQHF. The CDR3 DNA is TGTGCCAGCAGTTGGTGGGGCAATCAGCCCCAGCATTTT.

The chain couples TRBV18 to TRBJ2-1; either TRBD1 or TRBD2 may supply D (5 bases each). The CDR3 sequence is 16 residues long. In germline, CDR1 is KGHSH, CDR2 LQKENI. The V end was cut by 2 bases, the J end by 8 bases, with 19 bases between. The CDR3 region has the DNA TGTGCCAGCTCACCAAGACTGGGGCTAGCTGACGATGAGCAGTTCTTC. Protein sequence: CASSPRLGLADDEQFF.

This clone was seen once. This chain joins TRBV29-1 and TRBJ1-2; possibly TRBD1 for D (5 bases). This CDR3 region has 15 residues. From germline, CDR1 is SQVTM and CDR2 ANQGSEA. V was shortened by 5 bases and J by 1 base, with 17 bases between the two germline ends. CDR3 coding DNA: TGCAGCGTTTACGGGACCGGGGTTTATAACTATGGCTACACCTTC. Translation gives CSVYGTGVYNYGYTF.

DNA of the CDR3: TGTGCCAGCACTCCTATGGGGCATACCGCCTATGGCTACACCTTC. Its translation is CASTPMGHTAYGYTF. V is TRBV6-5 and J is TRBJ1-2; D possibly corresponds to TRBD1 (5 bases). The CDR3 loop spans 15 amino acids. CDR1 is MNHEY and CDR2 is SVGAGI in the germline V gene. With 7 bases removed from V and 4 bases from J, the gap between germline ends came to 19 bases.

The chain recombines TRBV27 with TRBJ1-5, with TRBD1 matching over 8 bases. Germline V gene sequence: CDR1 MNHEY, CDR2 SMNVEV (reference sequence). J was trimmed by 5 bases and V by 4 bases; bases with no gene match: 7. This CDR3 is 15 amino acids long. In nucleotides, the CDR3 is TGTGCCAGCAGTTCTACAGGGGGTTGGGATCAGCCCCAGCATTTT. It yields the protein CASSSTGGWDQPQHF.

CDR3 loop: CASSSTDTLYEQYF. In DNA form, the CDR3 reads TGTGCCAGCAGTTCTACGGACACCCTCTACGAGCAGTACTTC. The chain links TRBV28 to TRBJ2-7; TRBD1 might be the D (5 bases). CDR3 length equals 14 residues. Germline V gene sequence: CDR1 MDHEN, CDR2 SYDVKM. V dropped 4 bases and J dropped 3 bases, with 13 bases sitting between them.

The V gene is TRBV30, the J gene TRBJ1-2; 8 positions agree with TRBD1. The trim removed 2 bases at V and 5 bases at J, leaving 13 bases unmatched. Germline CDR1 and CDR2: GTSNPN and SVGIG (reference sequence). CDR3 size: 16 residues. The CDR3 loop is CAWSPTPPGGAYGYTF. Here the CDR3 DNA reads TGTGCCTGGAGTCCCACCCCCCCAGGGGGCGCATATGGCTACACCTTC.

The gene calls are TRBV18 and TRBJ1-3; D is perhaps TRBD1 (6 bases). This CDR3 is 16 amino acids long. The germline V gene encodes CDR1 KGHSH and CDR2 LQKENI. V was pared by 3 bases and J by 2 bases, with 14 bases between. CDR3 amino acids: CASSPSGTQAGNTIYF. DNA of the CDR3: TGTGCCAGCTCACCCTCTGGGACACAGGCTGGAAACACCATATATTTT.

The genes are TRBV24-1 and TRBJ2-1, with 8 bases fitting TRBD2. CDR3 length equals 15 residues. J was trimmed by 4 bases and V by 9 bases; bases with no gene match: 10. Looked up from germline, CDR1 is KGHDR and CDR2 is SFDVKD. In DNA, the CDR3 is TGTGCCACCCAGACCCCAGCGGGAGAATACAATGAGCAGTTCTTC. Amino acid sequence: CATQTPAGEYNEQFF.

This chain uses TRBV28 with TRBJ2-2, with 11 bases fitting TRBD2. The CDR3 totals 15 residues. V dropped 5 bases and J dropped 6; count of bases not matched to a gene: 5. From germline, CDR1 is MDHEN and CDR2 SYDVKM. CDR3 sequence: CASSLAGGRAGELFF. The CDR3 DNA reads as TGTGCCAGCAGTCTAGCGGGAGGTAGGGCCGGGGAGCTGTTTTTT.

The chain has TRBV7-9 and TRBJ1-1; D uncertain. Germline values: CDR1 SEHNR, CDR2 FQNEAQ (reference sequence). V lost 7 bases to trimming and J lost 0 bases, with 18 bases between them. The CDR3 has 16 residues. The CDR3 nucleotides are TGTGCCAGCATCCCGGAACGGGTCCCGATGAACACTGAAGCTTTCTTT. Translating it yields CASIPERVPMNTEAFF.

CDR3: CASSGTGDFGQPQHF. Here the CDR3 DNA reads TGTGCCAGTAGTGGGACAGGGGATTTTGGTCAGCCCCAGCATTTT. V usage is TRBV19 and J usage is TRBJ1-5; 10 nucleotides match TRBD1. Losses at the gene ends were 5 bases for V and 6 bases for J; bases not matched to a gene: 7. The germline CDR1 and CDR2 sequences are LNHDA and SQIVND (reference sequence). CDR3 size: 15 residues. The variable domain in full, completed from reference TRBV19 and TRBJ1-5, reads DGGITQSPKYLFRKEGQNVTLSCEQNLNHDAMYWYRQDPGQGLRLIYYSQIVNDFQKGDIAEGYSVSREKKESFPLTVTSAQKNPTAFYLCASSGTGDFGQPQHFGDGTRLSIL.

The V and J genes are TRBV2 and TRBJ1-3, with D unclear. In germline, CDR1 is SNHLY, CDR2 FYNNEI. V was clipped by 8 bases and J by 1 base, with 12 bases between them. The CDR3 extends over 14 amino acids. The CDR3 DNA follows: TGTGCCAGCCAAAGGAGGGCGTCTGGAAACACCATATATTTT. Translated, it gives CASQRRASGNTIYF.

This clone turned up a few times. This sequence joins TRBV5-4 and TRBJ2-3; 8 positions agree with TRBD1. V lost 0 bases to trimming and J lost 2 bases; unmatched junction nucleotides: 2. This CDR3 region has 15 residues. Germline values: CDR1 SGHNT, CDR2 YYREEE (reference sequence). CDR3 loop: CASSLDRGVTDTQYF. CDR3 in DNA: TGTGCCAGCAGCTTGGACAGGGGGGTCACAGATACGCAGTATTTT.

The chain is built from TRBV7-9 and TRBJ2-1; D unresolved. Germline V lookup: CDR1 SEHNR, CDR2 FQNEAQ (reference sequence). The CDR3 is 11 residues long. V lost 5 bases to trimming and J lost 8 bases, with 7 bases between them. CDR3 in DNA: TGTGCCAGCAGCCGCGAATATGAGCAGTTCTTC. Translation gives CASSREYEQFF.